These 26 T cell receptor beta chains came from one sample sequenced in a study of cytomegalovirus exposure and HLA in healthy donors. PCR involved 60 Vbeta and 13 Jbeta primers. The table came from immunoSEQ multiplex PCR; TCRdb's copy has only in-frame clones and leaves some out. The sample has 100,000 to 150,000 clones; about three quarters are singletons. The sequencing sample was made of PBMCs. The source of these receptors is a woman in her 40s in good health and CMV-seronegative.

The chain recombines TRBV7-3 with TRBJ2-1, with 12 bases identical to TRBD2. The CDR3 is made up of 14 amino acids. The J segment lost 15 bases and the V segment lost 5 bases, leaving 11 bases of the junction unmatched. The V gene's germline CDR1 is SGHTA and CDR2 FQGTGA. CDR3 region: CASSETSGGPRMFF. The CDR3 DNA sequence: TGTGCCAGCAGCGAGACTAGCGGGGGCCCCCGTATGTTCTTC.

This chain links TRBV28 with TRBJ2-3; 9 bases are shared with TRBD2. With V trimmed by 3 bases and J by 15 bases, 10 bases remained unmatched. Germline V gene data show CDR1 as MDHEN and CDR2 as SYDVKM. The CDR3 is 13 residues long. For the CDR3, the DNA is TGTGCCAGCAGTTTCGGTAGCGGGGGCCCCGACTATTTT. This codes for CASSFGSGGPDYF.

The V and J genes are TRBV19 and TRBJ2-5, with 7 bases lining up with TRBD2. This CDR3 has 12 amino acids. The J segment lost 4 bases and the V segment lost 8 bases, leaving 4 bases of the junction unmatched. Germline V gives CDR1 LNHDA, CDR2 SQIVND (reference sequence). CDR3 nucleotides: TGTGCCAGTTCGGGGGGAGTAGAGACCCAGTACTTC. Protein: CASSGGVETQYF.

V is TRBV13 and J is TRBJ2-2; D perhaps matches TRBD2 (5 bases). CDR1 is PRHDT, CDR2 FYEKMQ, per germline (reference sequence). This CDR3 is built from 13 residues. Trimming cost V 4 bases and J 5 bases, with 8 bases left between them. CDR3 DNA: TGTGCCAGCAGCTCCCGAGGGACCGGGGAGCTGTTTTTT. Translated, it gives CASSSRGTGELFF.

The V call is TRBV28, the J call TRBJ2-2; a possible D gene is TRBD1 (6 bases). This CDR3 is built from 15 residues. V was cut by 4 bases and J by 4 bases, with 13 bases left in between. CDR1 and CDR2 (germline): MDHEN, SYDVKM. The CDR3 DNA reads as TGTGCCAGCAGTTCTACAGGGTTGGGCACCGGGGAGCTGTTTTTT. It specifies CASSSTGLGTGELFF.

The CDR3 protein is CAWSVGQAGAQYF. The CDR3, as DNA: TGTGCCTGGAGTGTGGGGCAGGCTGGGGCCCAGTACTTC. The genes are TRBV30 and TRBJ2-5, with TRBD1 as a possible D gene (5 bases). Trimming took off 0 bases at V and 9 bases at J, with 14 bases between the two ends. The CDR3 has 13 amino acids. Germline V gene sequence: CDR1 GTSNPN, CDR2 SVGIG (reference sequence).

Written as DNA, the CDR3 is TGTGCCAGCAGCTTGGGTTTTGCGGAAAGGGATACGCAGTATTTT. Its translation is CASSLGFAERDTQYF. The chain is built from TRBV5-4 and TRBJ2-3, with unresolved D. The CDR3 totals 15 residues. V dropped 0 bases and J dropped 6 bases, with 14 bases sitting between them. Germline-derived CDR1 and CDR2 are SGHNT and YYREEE (reference sequence). The full variable domain, its missing parts supplied by reference TRBV5-4 and TRBJ2-3, is ETGVTQSPTHLIKTRGQQVTLRCSSQSGHNTVSWYQQALGQGPQFIFQYYREEENGRGNFPPRFSGLQFPNYSSELNVNALELDDSALYLCASSLGFAERDTQYFGPGTRLTVL.

The V gene is TRBV6-6, the J gene TRBJ2-1; 11 positions match TRBD2. Germline assignment: CDR1 MNHNY and CDR2 SVGAGI (reference sequence). The V gene end was trimmed by 5 bases and the J gene end by 8 bases; junction bases not matched to a gene: 5. The CDR3 length is 14 residues. DNA of the CDR3: TGTGCCAGCAGTAGGACTAGCGGGTTGGATGAGCAGTTCTTC. This gives the protein CASSRTSGLDEQFF.

This clone appeared a few times. V usage is TRBV5-1 and J usage is TRBJ2-1; 8 nucleotides agree with TRBD2. The V and J ends lost 0 bases and 10 bases, in that order; junction bases with no gene match: 9. The CDR3 sequence is 15 residues long. Germline V gene sequence: CDR1 SGHRS, CDR2 YFSETQ. CDR3 in amino acids: CASSLARGAYREQFF. For the CDR3, the DNA is TGCGCCAGCAGCTTGGCGCGGGGGGCTTATAGGGAGCAGTTCTTC.

The count of this clone is one. This chain uses TRBV5-1 with TRBJ1-1; no firm D call. The CDR3 runs 13 residues. The germline gives CDR1 SGHRS, CDR2 YFSETQ. V was pared by 2 bases and J by 4 bases, with 9 bases between. The CDR3 sequence is CASSFAAVTEAFF. The CDR3, as DNA: TGCGCCAGCAGCTTTGCGGCCGTCACTGAAGCTTTCTTT.

The chain uses TRBV14 and TRBJ2-5, with a tentative D call TRBD2 (6 bases). The DNA end lines up better with TRBJ2-7; the J call may be wrong. The length of the CDR3 is 16 residues. Looked up from germline, CDR1 is SGHDN and CDR2 is FVKESK. The chain's CDR3 is CASSQGSLGGYYEQYF. The CDR3 DNA is TGTGCCAGCAGCCAAGGGAGTTTGGGGGGTTACTACGAGCAGTACTTC.

This clone has a handful of counts. This rearrangement joins TRBV28 to TRBJ2-1, with 8 bases matching TRBD2. V lost 4 bases, J lost 2 bases, and 7 bases stayed unmatched. This CDR3 is 16 amino acids long. CDR1 and CDR2 from the germline V gene are MDHEN and SYDVKM. CDR3 nucleotide sequence: TGTGCCAGCAGTTCCACGGGAGGGCCCACCTACAATGAGCAGTTCTTC. Translating gives CASSSTGGPTYNEQFF.

This clone showed up just once. The rearrangement links TRBV6-1 to TRBJ2-5, with 12 bases matching TRBD2. CDR1 and CDR2 (germline): MNHNS, SASEGT. V was clipped by 7 bases and J by 4 bases; unmatched bases: 4. This CDR3 region has 14 residues. The CDR3 here is CASTRLAGVETQYF. CDR3 bases: TGTGCCAGCACCAGACTAGCGGGGGTAGAGACCCAGTACTTC.

The chain carries TRBV7-9 and TRBJ1-5; D is possibly TRBD1 (5 bases). The germline V gene encodes CDR1 SEHNR and CDR2 FQNEAQ (reference sequence). The CDR3 is 15 residues long. Trimming took off 4 bases at V and 10 bases at J, with 20 bases between the two ends. This chain's CDR3 is CASSSKAQEPAPQHF. The CDR3, as DNA: TGTGCCAGCAGCTCCAAGGCACAGGAACCAGCACCCCAGCATTTT.

The chain has TRBV29-1 and TRBJ1-1, with D unresolved. V was clipped by 7 bases and J by 0 bases, with 12 bases between them. CDR3 length: 13 residues. Per germline, CDR1 SQVTM and CDR2 ANQGSEA. The CDR3 protein is CSGRVSLNTEAFF. DNA of the CDR3: TGCAGCGGGAGGGTGTCCCTGAACACTGAAGCTTTCTTT. The whole variable domain, filled in from reference TRBV29-1 and TRBJ1-1, reads SAVISQKPSRDICQRGTSLTIQCQVDSQVTMMFWYRQQPGQSLTLIATANQGSEATYESGFVIDKFPISRPNLTFSTLTVSNMSPEDSSIYLCSGRVSLNTEAFFGQGTRLTVV.

The CDR3 DNA reads as TGTGCCAGCAGCGGTCCGGGGAAACCCCCAGAGACCCAGTACTTC. Encoded protein: CASSGPGKPPETQYF. The chain couples TRBV9 to TRBJ2-5, with D possibly being TRBD2 (5 bases). V lost 3 bases and J 4 bases, leaving 16 bases between the germline ends. From germline, CDR1 is SGDLS and CDR2 YYNGEE. CDR3 length: 15 amino acids.

This clone was picked up a small number of times. An end of the junction differs from the germline gene, which may be a read error. As DNA, the CDR3 is TGTGCCAGCAGCTTGGGGCAGGGGGCGCTCGAGCAGTACTTC. Protein sequence: CASSLGQGALEQYF. The rearrangement uses TRBV5-1 and TRBJ2-7; TRBD1 matches 8 bases. The germline V gene has CDR1 SGHRS and CDR2 YFSETQ. This CDR3 has 14 amino acids.

The CDR3 loop is CASKKLQGPGELFF. The CDR3 nucleotides read TGCGCCAGCAAGAAACTCCAGGGTCCGGGGGAGCTGTTTTTT. The chain couples TRBV10-2 to TRBJ2-2, with D perhaps matching TRBD1 (5 bases). Trimming pared 7 bases from V and 8 bases from J, leaving 17 bases between. The CDR3 loop spans 14 amino acids. Germline values: CDR1 WSHSY, CDR2 SAAADI.

On this clone: A much larger clonotype is one base distant, so this may be a read error. This chain joins TRBV6-1 and TRBJ1-5; 7 bases align to TRBD1. The trim removed 6 bases at V and 4 bases at J, leaving 0 bases unmatched. The CDR3 contains 12 residues. The germline gives CDR1 MNHNS, CDR2 SASEGT. CDR3 coding DNA: TGTGCCAGCAGGACAGGGAATCAGCCCCAGCATTTT. Translated, it gives CASRTGNQPQHF.

The V and J genes are TRBV11-1 and TRBJ1-1; perhaps TRBD1 as D (5 bases). Deletions cut 1 base from V and 5 bases from J, with 11 bases between. Germline V gene data show CDR1 as SGHAT and CDR2 as FQDESV (reference sequence). The CDR3 contains 14 residues. CDR3 protein: CASSLGEGWTEAFF. The CDR3 nucleotides are TGTGCCAGCAGCTTAGGGGAGGGGTGGACTGAAGCTTTCTTT.

The chain employs TRBV27 and TRBJ2-7; the match to TRBD1 covers 7 bases. There are 16 residues in the CDR3. Trimming removed 4 bases from V and 2 bases from J; junction bases left unmatched: 11. Germline CDR1 and CDR2: MNHEY and SMNVEV (reference sequence). The CDR3 nucleotides read TGTGCCAGCAGTTACCGGACAGGCGACCCCCCCTACGAGCAGTACTTC. Its protein product is CASSYRTGDPPYEQYF.

The gene calls are TRBV29-1 and TRBJ2-1, with 9 nucleotides matching TRBD2. Germline V gene sequence: CDR1 SQVTM, CDR2 ANQGSEA. The CDR3 consists of 15 residues. V was pared by 7 bases and J by 3 bases, with 10 bases of the junction left unmatched. In DNA form, the CDR3 reads TGCAGCGCCTCCGGGACTAGCAGCATCTACAATGAGCAGTTCTTC. Protein sequence: CSASGTSSIYNEQFF.

The chain recombines TRBV9 with TRBJ2-1; TRBD2 matches at 9 bases. The CDR3 consists of 15 residues. From germline, CDR1 is SGDLS and CDR2 YYNGEE. With 0 bases clipped from V and 2 bases from J, the junction kept 0 bases outside the gene matches. CDR3 loop: CASSVGGGAYNEQFF. CDR3 nucleotide sequence: TGTGCCAGCAGCGTAGGCGGGGGGGCCTACAATGAGCAGTTCTTC.

V is TRBV6-1 and J is TRBJ1-1; D ambiguous. Per germline, CDR1 MNHNS and CDR2 SASEGT. Trimming took off 0 bases at V and 1 base at J, with 12 bases between the two ends. The length of the CDR3 is 16 residues. The CDR3 loop is CASSEAHTLENTEAFF. The CDR3 region has the DNA TGTGCCAGCAGTGAAGCGCATACTCTTGAGAACACTGAAGCTTTCTTT.

The rearrangement links TRBV27 to TRBJ1-2; D may be TRBD1 (6 bases). From germline, CDR1 is MNHEY and CDR2 SMNVEV (reference sequence). The germline V and J ends were trimmed by 5 bases and 4 bases, with 17 bases remaining between them. This CDR3 spans 15 amino acids. CDR3 DNA: TGTGCCAGCAGTACCGCCCCGGACAGATCCTATGGCTACACCTTC. Amino acids: CASSTAPDRSYGYTF.

This chain uses TRBV21-1 with TRBJ2-7; whether TRBD1, the table's D call, matches the DNA was not checked. TRBV21-1 is designated a pseudogene. The CDR3 has 17 amino acids. DNA for the CDR3: TGTGCCAGCAGCAAACCCGGGACAGGGCCCTTACCCTACGAGCAGTACTTC. Its translation is CASSKPGTGPLPYEQYF.